These 30 T cell receptor beta chains were all obtained from the same sample, sequenced in a study of cytomegalovirus exposure and HLA in healthy donors. The primer mix had 60 Vbeta and 13 Jbeta primers. TCRdb keeps only in-frame clones here, not all; method: immunoSEQ multiplex PCR. The sample has around 200,000 clones, about four fifths seen once. Sequenced sample: PBMCs. The receptor source for this set is a woman aged 45 to 65 in good health and CMV-seropositive.

The rearrangement links TRBV29-1 to TRBJ2-7; D gene unclear. Germline values: CDR1 SQVTM, CDR2 ANQGSEA. The CDR3 sequence is 13 residues long. Between the trimmed V and J ends, which lost 2 bases and 0 bases, there was a span of 8 bases. Here the CDR3 reads CSVEHTDSYEQYF. The CDR3 nucleotides are TGCAGCGTTGAACACACAGACTCCTACGAGCAGTACTTC.

The chain links TRBV28 to TRBJ1-2; 7 nucleotides line up with TRBD1. After removal of 7 bases from V and 1 base from J, the junction contained 12 bases not matched to a gene. Germline values: CDR1 MDHEN, CDR2 SYDVKM. The CDR3 contains 16 residues. DNA of the CDR3: TGTGCCAGCACCGAAAATAGGGGGCCCAATAACTATGGCTACACCTTC. The encoded protein is CASTENRGPNNYGYTF.

The J gene is TRBJ2-2, the V gene TRBV6-1; possibly TRBD1 for D (6 bases). The CDR3 contains 17 residues. Germline CDR1 reads MNHNS; CDR2 reads SASEGT. V was clipped by 1 base and J by 0 bases, with 12 bases between them. The CDR3 loop is CASSEEGGIANTGELFF. The CDR3 DNA reads TGTGCCAGCAGTGAAGAAGGGGGAATCGCGAACACCGGGGAGCTGTTTTTT.

The table lists this clone with a few counts. The sample has other DNA sequences that encode this CDR3 too. The rearrangement joins TRBV6-4 to TRBJ2-3, with TRBD2 matching over 13 bases. The CDR3 sequence is 16 residues long. Germline CDR1 is MRHNA and CDR2 is SNTAGT. J lost 4 bases, V lost 0 bases, and 1 base had no gene match. CDR3 loop: CASSDSTSGGADTQYF. The CDR3 nucleotides are TGTGCCAGCAGTGACTCAACTAGCGGGGGGGCAGATACGCAGTATTTT.

The rearrangement links TRBV6-6 to TRBJ1-3; D is uncertain. Germline V gene lookup returns CDR1 MNHNY and CDR2 SVGAGI (reference sequence). The length of the CDR3 is 16 residues. V was trimmed by 0 bases and J by 4 bases, leaving 13 bases between them. CDR3 protein: CASSYSSVNLGNTIYF. In nucleotides, the CDR3 is TGTGCCAGCAGTTACTCGTCGGTCAATCTCGGAAACACCATATATTTT.

The chain has TRBV15 and TRBJ1-2; D perhaps matches TRBD1 (5 bases). V was shortened by 0 bases and J by 7 bases, with 15 bases between the two germline ends. CDR1 and CDR2 from the germline V gene are LNHNV and YYDKDF (reference sequence). The CDR3 is 15 residues long. Written as DNA, the CDR3 is TGTGCCACCAGCAGAGATCAGGGCAGGGTAGCTGGCTACACCTTC. Protein sequence: CATSRDQGRVAGYTF.

This rearrangement joins TRBV6-5 to TRBJ1-1; D gene ambiguous. The CDR3 covers 13 residues. CDR1 and CDR2 from the germline V gene are MNHEY and SVGAGI. V lost 2 bases and J lost 0, with 4 bases in between. For the CDR3, the DNA is TGTGCCAGCAGTTACAACATGAACACTGAAGCTTTCTTT. It is translated as CASSYNMNTEAFF.

The rearrangement uses TRBV15 and TRBJ1-2, with 11 bases lining up with TRBD1. The CDR3 runs to 19 residues. With 0 bases clipped from V and 3 bases from J, the junction kept 12 bases outside the gene matches. CDR1 LNHNV and CDR2 YYDKDF come from the germline V gene (reference sequence). CDR3 region: CATSRDWTGGYLRHYGYTF. CDR3 DNA sequence: TGTGCCACCAGCAGAGATTGGACAGGGGGCTATCTCCGCCACTATGGCTACACCTTC.

The V call is TRBV28, the J call TRBJ2-7, with a possible D match to TRBD2 (5 bases). The CDR3 loop spans 15 amino acids. The V and J ends lost 5 bases and 2 bases respectively, with 16 bases between them. Germline CDR1 and CDR2: MDHEN and SYDVKM. CDR3 DNA sequence: TGTGCCAGCAGTCCGTCCGCTGCGGGTACCTACGAGCAGTACTTC. This sequence encodes CASSPSAAGTYEQYF.

This CDR3 is CATRGRSETQYF. Here the CDR3 DNA reads TGTGCCACCCGGGGGAGGAGCGAGACCCAGTACTTC. The chain links TRBV6-1 to TRBJ2-5; D might be TRBD2 (6 bases). Germline-derived CDR1 and CDR2 are MNHNS and SASEGT. CDR3 size: 12 residues. V lost 10 bases to trimming and J lost 5 bases, with 14 bases between them.

This clone was seen only once. The genes are TRBV27 and TRBJ2-2, with TRBD1 matching 7 bases. The CDR3 runs 13 residues. V dropped 7 bases and J dropped 6; count of bases not matched to a gene: 5. Germline V gives CDR1 MNHEY, CDR2 SMNVEV (reference sequence). The CDR3 here is CASTRTGPGELFF. In DNA form, the CDR3 reads TGTGCCAGCACCCGGACAGGCCCCGGGGAGCTGTTTTTT.

The J gene is TRBJ2-7, the V gene TRBV28; 9 nucleotides agree with TRBD1. Per germline, CDR1 MDHEN and CDR2 SYDVKM. There are 14 residues in the CDR3. V lost 9 bases, J lost 2 bases, and 8 bases stayed unmatched. In DNA, the CDR3 is TGTGCCAGTTTGGGGACAGGGCCACCCTACGAGCAGTACTTC. Its protein is CASLGTGPPYEQYF. Supplemented by reference TRBV28 and TRBJ2-7, the full variable domain reads DVKVTQSSRYLVKRTGEKVFLECVQDMDHENMFWYRQDPGLGLRLIYFSYDVKMKEKGDIPEGYSVSREKKERFSLILESASTNQTSMYLCASLGTGPPYEQYFGPGTRLTVT.

CDR3 coding DNA: TGTGCCAGCAGTGAAACAGGGGGAGAGAACACTGAAGCTTTCTTT. This encodes CASSETGGENTEAFF. This rearrangement joins TRBV6-1 to TRBJ1-1; 8 nucleotides line up with TRBD1. The CDR3 sequence is 15 residues long. V was pared by 2 bases and J by 1 base, with 3 bases of the junction left unmatched. CDR1 is MNHNS and CDR2 is SASEGT in the germline V gene.

This rearrangement joins TRBV10-3 to TRBJ1-6; D unclear. From germline, CDR1 is ENHRY and CDR2 SYGVKD. The length of the CDR3 is 15 residues. Trimming took 0 bases from V and 8 from J, leaving 11 bases between them. CDR3 sequence: CAISESGQQDSPLHF. The CDR3 bases are TGTGCCATCAGTGAGTCTGGGCAGCAGGATTCACCCCTCCACTTT.

The chain carries TRBV27 and TRBJ2-3; D is possibly TRBD2 (5 bases). The CDR3 covers 13 residues. The V gene lost 8 bases and the J gene lost 2 bases, with 11 bases spanning the gap. CDR1 MNHEY and CDR2 SMNVEV come from the germline V gene (reference sequence). The CDR3 nucleotides are TGTGCCAGCGGCTGGGAGCCCACAGATACGCAGTATTTT. It encodes CASGWEPTDTQYF.

About this clone: Different DNA sequences within this sample yield the same CDR3. The V and J genes are TRBV14 and TRBJ1-1, with D possibly matching TRBD1 (6 bases). V was shortened by 3 bases and J by 1 base, with 6 bases between the two germline ends. CDR1 is SGHDN, CDR2 FVKESK, per germline. The length of the CDR3 is 13 residues. The CDR3 DNA reads as TGTGCCAGCAGCCAGGGACAGAACACTGAAGCTTTCTTT. This gives the protein CASSQGQNTEAFF.

The V call is TRBV6-6, the J call TRBJ1-4, with D possibly matching TRBD1 (6 bases). Trimming removed 5 bases from V and 8 bases from J, with 15 bases in between. The CDR3 loop spans 14 amino acids. CDR1 and CDR2 (germline): MNHNY, SVGAGI (reference sequence). The CDR3 coding sequence is TGTGCCAGCAGTCCCTCAGGGGCCGGGGAAAAACTGTTTTTT. Its protein is CASSPSGAGEKLFF.

The chain combines TRBV6-1 with TRBJ2-5, with 7 bases identical to TRBD1. This CDR3 is 15 amino acids long. V trimming: 3 bases; J trimming: 2 bases; junction bases outside the gene matches: 6. CDR1 and CDR2 (germline): MNHNS, SASEGT. Here the CDR3 reads CASSETGTAQETQYF. In nucleotides, the CDR3 is TGTGCCAGCAGTGAGACCGGGACAGCTCAAGAGACCCAGTACTTC.

The CDR3 sequence is CASSRQTGRPNNEQFF. The CDR3, as DNA: TGTGCCAGCTCACGCCAAACAGGGAGACCCAACAATGAGCAGTTCTTC. The V gene is TRBV18, the J gene TRBJ2-1; possible D gene TRBD1, 6 bases. V lost 4 bases and J 5 bases, leaving 18 bases between the germline ends. CDR1 and CDR2 from the germline V gene are KGHSH and LQKENI. The CDR3 sequence is 16 residues long.

The chain uses TRBV19 and TRBJ1-2; 8 bases agree with TRBD1. CDR3 size: 13 residues. Germline lookup yields CDR1 LNHDA and CDR2 SQIVND (reference sequence). V lost 5 bases, J lost 7 bases, and 6 bases stayed unmatched. CDR3 DNA sequence: TGTGCCAGTAGTGTAGTGGGACAGGCTGGCTACACCTTC. It codes for CASSVVGQAGYTF.

This clone showed up just once. This chain links TRBV5-1 with TRBJ2-5, with a tentative D call TRBD2 (6 bases). V shed 4 bases and J shed 1 base, with 11 bases lying between them. Germline V gene sequence: CDR1 SGHRS, CDR2 YFSETQ. This CDR3 is 14 amino acids long. The CDR3 nucleotides read TGCGCCAGCAGCCCCCAGACTAGCCAAGAGACCCAGTACTTC. The encoded protein is CASSPQTSQETQYF.

In its sample, this clone was seen a few times. The chain employs TRBV27 and TRBJ1-1; maybe TRBD1 (6 bases). Germline V gene data show CDR1 as MNHEY and CDR2 as SMNVEV (reference sequence). V was pared by 6 bases and J by 5 bases, with 13 bases between. The CDR3 covers 13 residues. The CDR3: CASSWGRGTEAFF. The CDR3 nucleotides read TGTGCCAGCAGCTGGGGGCGAGGGACTGAAGCTTTCTTT.

V and J are TRBV29-1 and TRBJ2-5; TRBD2 matches at 10 bases. This CDR3 spans 15 amino acids. The germline CDR1 and CDR2 sequences are SQVTM and ANQGSEA. Trimming removed 1 base from V and 5 bases from J; junction bases left unmatched: 7. The CDR3 coding sequence is TGCAGCGTTGAAGCGAGGACTAGCGGTTATGAGACCCAGTACTTC. Translating it yields CSVEARTSGYETQYF. Together with reference TRBV29-1 and TRBJ2-5, the CDR3 gives the full variable domain: SAVISQKPSRDICQRGTSLTIQCQVDSQVTMMFWYRQQPGQSLTLIATANQGSEATYESGFVIDKFPISRPNLTFSTLTVSNMSPEDSSIYLCSVEARTSGYETQYFGPGTRLLVL.

The chain carries TRBV9 and TRBJ2-3, with 8 bases that match TRBD1. Germline V gene data show CDR1 as SGDLS and CDR2 as YYNGEE. Losses at the gene ends were 0 bases for V and 2 bases for J; bases not matched to a gene: 2. The CDR3 runs to 15 residues. The chain's CDR3 is CASSVATGDTDTQYF. DNA for the CDR3: TGTGCCAGCAGCGTAGCGACAGGGGACACAGATACGCAGTATTTT. Full variable domain (rest looked up from reference TRBV9 and TRBJ2-3): DSGVTQTPKHLITATGQRVTLRCSPRSGDLSVYWYQQSLDQGLQFLIQYYNGEERAKGNILERFSAQQFPDLHSELNLSSLELGDSALYFCASSVATGDTDTQYFGPGTRLTVL.

V is TRBV19 and J is TRBJ1-5; perhaps TRBD1 as D (6 bases). Germline V gene sequence: CDR1 LNHDA, CDR2 SQIVND (reference sequence). This CDR3 has 14 amino acids. V was cut by 8 bases and J by 3 bases, with 14 bases left in between. The CDR3 here is CASSDRNDNQPQHF. The CDR3, as DNA: TGTGCCAGTTCGGACAGAAATGACAATCAGCCCCAGCATTTT. Full variable domain (rest looked up from reference TRBV19 and TRBJ1-5): DGGITQSPKYLFRKEGQNVTLSCEQNLNHDAMYWYRQDPGQGLRLIYYSQIVNDFQKGDIAEGYSVSREKKESFPLTVTSAQKNPTAFYLCASSDRNDNQPQHFGDGTRLSIL.

This sequence joins TRBV28 and TRBJ2-5, with TRBD1 identical over 10 bases. J lost 5 bases, V lost 2 bases, and 5 bases had no gene match. This CDR3 spans 15 amino acids. Germline V lookup: CDR1 MDHEN, CDR2 SYDVKM. The DNA of the CDR3 is TGTGCCAGCAGTTTAACCGGGACAGGGGAGGAGACCCAGTACTTC. Encoded protein: CASSLTGTGEETQYF. The complete variable domain, with remaining parts taken from reference TRBV28 and TRBJ2-5, reads DVKVTQSSRYLVKRTGEKVFLECVQDMDHENMFWYRQDPGLGLRLIYFSYDVKMKEKGDIPEGYSVSREKKERFSLILESASTNQTSMYLCASSLTGTGEETQYFGPGTRLLVL.

V gene TRBV5-1 combines with J gene TRBJ2-1, with D possibly matching TRBD2 (5 bases). The V gene lost 0 bases and the J gene lost 2 bases, with 9 bases spanning the gap. The CDR3 spans 15 residues. CDR1 and CDR2 (germline): SGHRS, YFSETQ. The CDR3 region has the DNA TGCGCCAGCAGCTTGGCCACGGGGACCTACAATGAGCAGTTCTTC. Residues: CASSLATGTYNEQFF.

The chain employs TRBV5-4 and TRBJ2-7, with 8 positions matching TRBD1. This CDR3 comprises 13 residues. The germline gives CDR1 SGHNT, CDR2 YYREEE (reference sequence). V lost 4 bases and J lost 3; bases outside the gene matches: 3. CDR3 sequence reads: CASSGGQVYEQYF. The CDR3, as DNA: TGTGCCAGCAGCGGGGGACAGGTCTACGAGCAGTACTTC. Supplemented by reference TRBV5-4 and TRBJ2-7, the full variable domain reads ETGVTQSPTHLIKTRGQQVTLRCSSQSGHNTVSWYQQALGQGPQFIFQYYREEENGRGNFPPRFSGLQFPNYSSELNVNALELDDSALYLCASSGGQVYEQYFGPGTRLTVT.

This clone was detected once. The CDR3 coding sequence is TGTGCCTGGGGGGTCACAGGGGCTGGAAACACCATATATTTT. Its translation is CAWGVTGAGNTIYF. The chain is built from TRBV30 and TRBJ1-3, with 7 bases matching TRBD1. CDR1 is GTSNPN and CDR2 is SVGIG in the germline V gene (reference sequence). The CDR3 consists of 14 residues. V lost 5 bases and J lost 2; bases outside the gene matches: 6.

Concerning this clone itself: The same CDR3 can be traced to other DNA sequences in this sample. The chain uses TRBV5-1 and TRBJ1-1, with D maybe TRBD1 (6 bases). From germline, CDR1 is SGHRS and CDR2 YFSETQ. The ends were cut back, 0 bases at V and 0 bases at J, with 9 bases in the middle. This CDR3 is 15 amino acids long. The DNA for the CDR3 is TGCGCCAGCAGCTTGGACAGGGCTATGAACACTGAAGCTTTCTTT. Its protein is CASSLDRAMNTEAFF. Variable domain in full (rest from reference TRBV5-1 and TRBJ1-1): KAGVTQTPRYLIKTRGQQVTLSCSPISGHRSVSWYQQTPGQGLQFLFEYFSETQRNKGNFPGRFSGRQFSNSRSEMNVSTLELGDSALYLCASSLDRAMNTEAFFGQGTRLTVV.